This T cell receptor (beta chain) was recovered during a study of OX40 agonist ivuxolimab in advanced cancers. Study summary: Ivuxolimab is an agonistic anti-OX40 (CD134) antibody, and patients were treated with it.

General study findings and limits: Also present in some nonresponders was a low level of normalized T-cell clonal expansion. At 0.1 to 3.0 mg/kg, clonal expansion of CD4+ and CD8+ blood T cells had occurred by week 6. The study found among the lowest clonal expansion in partial responders at 0.1-3.0 mg/kg.

As concerns this clone: What it binds is unknown.

V gave up 0 bases and J gave up 1 base, with 10 bases separating them. Germline CDR1 and CDR2: SEHNR and FQNEAQ (reference sequence). The CDR3 is made up of 16 amino acids. The data were produced by immunoSEQ multiplex PCR, yet TCRdb's version contains in-frame clones alone and is incomplete. Altogether around 26,000 clones are present, around 85% being singletons, with the ten largest covering about a third. The TCR comes from an adult with an advanced solid tumor such as melanoma, head and neck, liver or kidney cancer. This chain uses TRBV7-9 with TRBJ1-5; tentative D call: TRBD1 (6 bases). Material: CD4+ or CD8+ T cells sorted from blood, obtained in a trial of the OX40 agonist ivuxolimab. In nucleotides, the CDR3 is TGTGCCAGCAGCTTAGCCCAGGGGCCAAGCAATCAGCCCCAGCATTTT. Amino acid sequence: CASSLAQGPSNQPQHF.